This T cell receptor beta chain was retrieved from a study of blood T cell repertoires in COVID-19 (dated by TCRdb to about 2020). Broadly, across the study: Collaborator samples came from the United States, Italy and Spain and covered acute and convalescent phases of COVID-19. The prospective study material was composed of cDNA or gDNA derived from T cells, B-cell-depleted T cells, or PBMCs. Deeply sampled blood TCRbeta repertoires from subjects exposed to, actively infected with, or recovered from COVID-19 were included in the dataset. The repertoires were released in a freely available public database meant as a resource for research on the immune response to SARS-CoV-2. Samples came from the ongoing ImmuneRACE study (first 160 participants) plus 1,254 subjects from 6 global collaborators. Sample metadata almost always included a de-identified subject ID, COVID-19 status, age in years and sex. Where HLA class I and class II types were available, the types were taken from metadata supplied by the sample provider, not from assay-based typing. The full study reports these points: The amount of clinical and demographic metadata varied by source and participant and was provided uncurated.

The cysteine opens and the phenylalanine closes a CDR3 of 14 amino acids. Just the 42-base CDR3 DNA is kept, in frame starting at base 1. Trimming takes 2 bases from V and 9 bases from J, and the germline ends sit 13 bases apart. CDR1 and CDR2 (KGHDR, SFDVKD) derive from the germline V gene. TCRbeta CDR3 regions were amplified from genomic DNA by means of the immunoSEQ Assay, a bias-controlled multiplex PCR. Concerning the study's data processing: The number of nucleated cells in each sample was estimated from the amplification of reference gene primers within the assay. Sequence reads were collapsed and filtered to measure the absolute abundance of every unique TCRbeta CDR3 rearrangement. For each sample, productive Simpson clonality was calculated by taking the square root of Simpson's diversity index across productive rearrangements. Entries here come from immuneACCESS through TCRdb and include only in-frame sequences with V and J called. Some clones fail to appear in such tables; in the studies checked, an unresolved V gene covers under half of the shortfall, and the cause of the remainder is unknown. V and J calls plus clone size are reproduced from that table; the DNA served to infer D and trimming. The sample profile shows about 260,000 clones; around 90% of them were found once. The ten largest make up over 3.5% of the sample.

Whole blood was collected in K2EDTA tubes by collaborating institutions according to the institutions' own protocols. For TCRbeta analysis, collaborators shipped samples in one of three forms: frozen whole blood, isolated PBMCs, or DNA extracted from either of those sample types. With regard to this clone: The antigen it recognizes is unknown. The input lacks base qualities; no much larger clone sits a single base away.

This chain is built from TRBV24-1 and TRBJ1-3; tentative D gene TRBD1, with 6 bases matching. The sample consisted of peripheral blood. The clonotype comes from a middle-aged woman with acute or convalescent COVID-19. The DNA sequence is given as TGTGCCACCAGTGATTCGCGGACAGACGCCACCATATATTTT. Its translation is CATSDSRTDATIYF.